Following are 28 T cell receptor beta chains from one sample sequenced in a study of blood T cells in healthy people across ages. With a J-beta primer mix and a sample-barcoded 5' primer, a second PCR ran about 7 to 12 cycles. TCRdb independently ran MiXCR on the 5' RACE reads; one entry per CDR3 protein. The sample yields 660,000 or so distinct CDR3 sequences, approximately 59% seen once. Specimen: blood. Receptor source: a man in his 60s in good health.

This clonotype was picked up a small number of times. The chain links TRBV28 to TRBJ2-4; TRBD1 aligns across 7 bases. V lost 2 bases, J lost 9 bases, and 4 bases stayed unmatched. Per germline, CDR1 MDHEN and CDR2 SYDVKM. The CDR3 is made up of 13 amino acids. The CDR3 DNA reads TGTGCCAGCAGTTTAGGGACAGCAGCCATTCAGTACTTC. Encoded protein: CASSLGTAAIQYF.

The V gene is TRBV15, the J gene TRBJ2-3; D gene unclear. Germline V gene sequence: CDR1 LNHNV, CDR2 YYDKDF (reference sequence). With 3 bases removed from V and 10 bases from J, the gap between germline ends came to 14 bases. The CDR3 totals 13 residues. CDR3 DNA: TGTGCCACCAGCAGTCGGGCGACGGATCCGCAGTATTTT. It yields the protein CATSSRATDPQYF.

In regard to this clonotype: This may come from a read error, since a much larger clone is one base off. V and J are TRBV5-1 and TRBJ1-1; D unclear. Trimming shortened V by 0 bases and J by 1 base, and 10 bases separated the two germline ends. Germline loops: CDR1 SGHRS, CDR2 YFSETQ. This CDR3 has 15 amino acids. The DNA for the CDR3 is TGCGCCAGCAGCTTGGTTGGCGGGCGGAACACTGAAGCTTTCTTT. Protein sequence: CASSLVGGRNTEAFF.

The chain links TRBV12-3 or TRBV12-4 to TRBJ2-3, with 8 positions matching TRBD2. V shed 3 bases and J 9 bases; nucleotides not matched to a gene: 11. The length of the CDR3 is 15 residues. The chain's CDR3 is CASSFDPGGGFTQYF. The CDR3 nucleotides are TGTGCCAGCAGTTTCGACCCTGGCGGGGGGTTCACGCAGTATTTT.

This clonotype was recorded a few times. The V call is TRBV6-2 or TRBV6-3, the J call TRBJ2-7; 7 bases line up with TRBD2. Germline loops: CDR1 MNHEY, CDR2 SVGEGT. This CDR3 spans 14 amino acids. The trim removed 3 bases at V and 7 bases at J, leaving 9 bases unmatched. This CDR3 is CASSYQWGREEQYF. The CDR3 region has the DNA TGTGCCAGCAGTTATCAATGGGGGAGGGAAGAGCAGTACTTC.

V and J are TRBV3-1 and TRBJ2-1; 10 bases align to TRBD1. Germline lookup yields CDR1 LGHDT and CDR2 YNNKEL (reference sequence). The CDR3 runs to 16 residues. The J segment lost 2 bases and the V segment lost 3 bases, leaving 4 bases of the junction unmatched. The CDR3 loop reads CASSHLTGGAYNEQFF. The CDR3 DNA is TGTGCCAGCAGCCACTTGACAGGGGGCGCCTACAATGAGCAGTTCTTC.

As to this clonotype: At one end, the junction sequence differs from germline, possibly due to a read error. This rearrangement joins TRBV6-1 to TRBJ2-4; 9 bases match TRBD2. The CDR3 runs to 16 residues. Per the germline V gene, CDR1 is MNHNS and CDR2 is SASEGT. CDR3: CASSEAETAGGNIQYF. Written as DNA, the CDR3 is TGTGCCAGCAGTGAAGCGGAGACAGCGGGGGGAAACATTCAGTACTTT.

In its sample, this clonotype was seen a few times. V gene TRBV18 combines with J gene TRBJ2-3, with D possibly matching TRBD1 (5 bases). Germline V gene lookup returns CDR1 KGHSH and CDR2 LQKENI. The CDR3 loop spans 15 amino acids. V was trimmed by 5 bases and J by 0 bases, leaving 12 bases between them. CDR3 loop: CASSSQGGSTDTQYF. CDR3 bases: TGTGCCAGCTCATCCCAGGGCGGCAGCACAGATACGCAGTATTTT.

The CDR3 DNA follows: TGTGCCATCAGGGACCTAGCGGGGACCTACAATGAGCAGTTCTTC. This sequence encodes CAIRDLAGTYNEQFF. This rearrangement joins TRBV28 to TRBJ2-1, with TRBD2 matching 9 bases. The germline V gene has CDR1 MDHEN and CDR2 SYDVKM. The CDR3 extends over 15 amino acids. The trim removed 10 bases at V and 2 bases at J, leaving 9 bases unmatched. Full variable domain (rest looked up from reference TRBV28 and TRBJ2-1): DVKVTQSSRYLVKRTGEKVFLECVQDMDHENMFWYRQDPGLGLRLIYFSYDVKMKEKGDIPEGYSVSREKKERFSLILESASTNQTSMYLCAIRDLAGTYNEQFFGPGTRLTVL.

V gene TRBV19 combines with J gene TRBJ1-5; D unresolved. Between the trimmed V and J ends, which lost 3 bases and 2 bases, there was a span of 8 bases. The CDR3 has 14 amino acids. CDR1 is LNHDA and CDR2 is SQIVND in the germline V gene (reference sequence). The CDR3 spells CASSIPGGNQPQHF. CDR3 nucleotide sequence: TGTGCCAGTAGTATCCCCGGGGGCAATCAGCCCCAGCATTTT. The full variable domain, rest sourced from reference TRBV19 and TRBJ1-5, is DGGITQSPKYLFRKEGQNVTLSCEQNLNHDAMYWYRQDPGQGLRLIYYSQIVNDFQKGDIAEGYSVSREKKESFPLTVTSAQKNPTAFYLCASSIPGGNQPQHFGDGTRLSIL.

The V call is TRBV20-1, the J call TRBJ2-1; TRBD2 is a possible D gene (6 bases). Germline CDR1 is DFQATT and CDR2 is SNEGSKA (reference sequence). Trimming removed 1 base from V and 12 bases from J, with 10 bases in between. The CDR3 runs 11 residues. The CDR3 DNA reads TGCAGTGCTAGAGCCGGAGCGGGGCAGTTCTTC. Residues: CSARAGAGQFF.

The CDR3: CASSLGLRVDTDTQYF. The CDR3 coding sequence is TGTGCCAGCAGCTTAGGGTTGCGAGTGGATACAGATACGCAGTATTTT. The chain employs TRBV7-6 and TRBJ2-3; D ambiguous. V was trimmed by 1 base and J by 3 bases, leaving 14 bases between them. This CDR3 region has 16 residues. Germline lookup yields CDR1 SGHVS and CDR2 FNYEAQ.

The J gene is TRBJ2-3, the V gene TRBV28; D is unresolved. The V end was cut by 4 bases, the J end by 6 bases, with 20 bases between. The CDR3 sequence is 16 residues long. Germline values: CDR1 MDHEN, CDR2 SYDVKM. The CDR3 DNA reads TGTGCCAGCAGTTCCCCCGTCCGACGGACGCAGGATACGCAGTATTTT. Its protein product is CASSSPVRRTQDTQYF.

For this clonotype: The junction does not match germline at one end; this may be a read error. The J gene is TRBJ2-7, the V gene TRBV7-9; 7 nucleotides align to TRBD1. The CDR3 is 14 residues long. CDR1 SEHNR and CDR2 FQNEAQ come from the germline V gene (reference sequence). Here the CDR3 reads CASSPPGQSSEQYF. For the CDR3, the DNA is TGTGCCAGCAGCCCCCCGGGACAGTCCTCCGAGCAGTACTTC.

The chain joins TRBV4-1 to TRBJ2-7; D remains ambiguous. V lost 4 bases and J lost 4, with 14 bases in between. The CDR3 totals 14 residues. Per germline, CDR1 MGHRA and CDR2 YSYEKL. CDR3 nucleotide sequence: TGCGCCAGCAGCCGAGAATCCCTCGGATACGAGCAGTACTTC. As protein: CASSRESLGYEQYF.

The V gene is TRBV28, the J gene TRBJ2-7; TRBD1 matches at 9 bases. CDR3 length: 14 amino acids. The V segment lost 5 bases and the J segment 3 bases; nucleotides outside the gene matches: 5. Germline-derived CDR1 and CDR2 are MDHEN and SYDVKM. The DNA for the CDR3 is TGTGCCAGCAGTAACGGACAGGGGAACTACGAGCAGTACTTC. This translates into CASSNGQGNYEQYF.

The chain combines TRBV5-1 with TRBJ2-5; no firm D call. Trimming removed 2 bases from V and 1 base from J, with 9 bases in between. This CDR3 comprises 14 residues. Germline CDR1 is SGHRS and CDR2 is YFSETQ. This chain's CDR3 is CASSFEQIQETQYF. The CDR3 DNA is TGCGCCAGCAGCTTTGAACAGATCCAAGAGACCCAGTACTTC.

The CDR3 is CASSSGIQITTSRETQYF. Written as DNA, the CDR3 is TGCGCCAGCAGCTCTGGCATCCAGATAACCACGTCCAGGGAGACCCAGTACTTC. The chain carries TRBV4-1 and TRBJ2-5; D remains unclear. Between the trimmed V and J ends, which lost 5 bases and 5 bases, there was a span of 27 bases. CDR1 MGHRA and CDR2 YSYEKL come from the germline V gene. This CDR3 contains 18 residues.

The chain is built from TRBV5-1 and TRBJ2-7, with D tentatively TRBD2 (5 bases). Germline V gene lookup returns CDR1 SGHRS and CDR2 YFSETQ. The length of the CDR3 is 16 residues. Trimming stripped 0 bases from V and 7 bases from J, with 20 bases between. CDR3 in DNA: TGCGCCAGCAGCTTGGCCGGGCTAGCAGACTACAATGAGCAGTACTTC. Protein: CASSLAGLADYNEQYF.

The V and J genes are TRBV6-2 or TRBV6-3 and TRBJ2-7; possible D gene TRBD2, 7 bases. V lost 6 bases to trimming and J lost 2 bases, with 17 bases between them. The CDR3 covers 15 residues. In germline, CDR1 is MNHEY, CDR2 SVGEGT. DNA of the CDR3: TGTGCCAGCAGCTGGAGTGGGGGGGCTACCTACGAGCAGTACTTC. It codes for CASSWSGGATYEQYF.

This clonotype was detected only a few times. The V gene is TRBV18, the J gene TRBJ2-3; D is undetermined. CDR3 size: 15 residues. Per germline, CDR1 KGHSH and CDR2 LQKENI. Trimming stripped 3 bases from V and 1 base from J, with 11 bases between. The CDR3 loop reads CASSPNFSGTDTQYF. CDR3 in DNA: TGTGCCAGCTCACCTAACTTCTCCGGCACAGATACGCAGTATTTT.

The chain employs TRBV29-1 and TRBJ1-6; tentative D call: TRBD1 (5 bases). V was cut by 5 bases and J by 7 bases, with 12 bases left in between. The CDR3 consists of 13 residues. Looked up from germline, CDR1 is SQVTM and CDR2 is ANQGSEA. CDR3 DNA sequence: TGCAGCGTTAAACAGGAGATCAATTCACCCCTCCACTTT. This gives the protein CSVKQEINSPLHF.

V usage is TRBV10-3 and J usage is TRBJ2-7, with TRBD2 matching 11 bases. The germline V gene encodes CDR1 ENHRY and CDR2 SYGVKD. V dropped 5 bases and J dropped 2; count of bases not matched to a gene: 5. The CDR3 is 15 residues long. The CDR3 DNA is TGTGCCATCAGTCGACTAGCGGGGCCAGCCTACGAGCAGTACTTC. It codes for CAISRLAGPAYEQYF.

The chain's CDR3 is CASSAALSGGREYNEQYF. The CDR3 nucleotides read TGTGCCAGCAGCGCCGCTCTTTCAGGGGGAAGGGAGTACAATGAGCAGTACTTC. The chain couples TRBV9 to TRBJ2-1; 7 positions agree with TRBD1. With the DNA end fitting TRBJ2-7 better, the J assignment may be wrong. This CDR3 spans 18 amino acids. Germline V gene data show CDR1 as SGDLS and CDR2 as YYNGEE.

The rearrangement joins TRBV29-1 to TRBJ2-5; 8 nucleotides line up with TRBD1. The CDR3 loop spans 13 amino acids. Germline assignment: CDR1 SQVTM and CDR2 ANQGSEA. V trimming: 7 bases; J trimming: 0 bases; junction bases outside the gene matches: 4. CDR3 sequence: CSDRQGYQETQYF. The CDR3 coding sequence is TGCAGCGACCGACAGGGGTACCAAGAGACCCAGTACTTC.

This clonotype was detected only a few times. The V and J genes are TRBV12-3 or TRBV12-4 and TRBJ2-3; D unresolved. Trimming removed 6 bases at V and 3 bases at J, with 13 bases between. The CDR3 spans 14 residues. CDR3 region: CASSSSLATDTQYF. DNA for the CDR3: TGTGCCAGCAGCTCCAGCTTAGCAACAGATACGCAGTATTTT.

This rearrangement joins TRBV5-1 to TRBJ2-1, with 9 bases identical to TRBD1. The CDR3 extends over 14 amino acids. Trimming at V came to 2 bases and at J to 7 bases, leaving 4 bases not matched to a gene. Germline values: CDR1 SGHRS, CDR2 YFSETQ. Written as DNA, the CDR3 is TGCGCCAGCAGCTTACAGGGGGCGAGGAATGAGCAGTTCTTC. This sequence encodes CASSLQGARNEQFF.

The chain is built from TRBV6-1 and TRBJ1-2; D may be TRBD1 (6 bases). Trimming left V 6 bases short and J 8 bases short, with 19 bases between. The CDR3 is 14 residues long. Germline V gene sequence: CDR1 MNHNS, CDR2 SASEGT. This chain's CDR3 is CASRLARQVRGYTF. CDR3 nucleotides: TGTGCCAGCAGGCTTGCCCGACAGGTGCGGGGCTACACCTTC.